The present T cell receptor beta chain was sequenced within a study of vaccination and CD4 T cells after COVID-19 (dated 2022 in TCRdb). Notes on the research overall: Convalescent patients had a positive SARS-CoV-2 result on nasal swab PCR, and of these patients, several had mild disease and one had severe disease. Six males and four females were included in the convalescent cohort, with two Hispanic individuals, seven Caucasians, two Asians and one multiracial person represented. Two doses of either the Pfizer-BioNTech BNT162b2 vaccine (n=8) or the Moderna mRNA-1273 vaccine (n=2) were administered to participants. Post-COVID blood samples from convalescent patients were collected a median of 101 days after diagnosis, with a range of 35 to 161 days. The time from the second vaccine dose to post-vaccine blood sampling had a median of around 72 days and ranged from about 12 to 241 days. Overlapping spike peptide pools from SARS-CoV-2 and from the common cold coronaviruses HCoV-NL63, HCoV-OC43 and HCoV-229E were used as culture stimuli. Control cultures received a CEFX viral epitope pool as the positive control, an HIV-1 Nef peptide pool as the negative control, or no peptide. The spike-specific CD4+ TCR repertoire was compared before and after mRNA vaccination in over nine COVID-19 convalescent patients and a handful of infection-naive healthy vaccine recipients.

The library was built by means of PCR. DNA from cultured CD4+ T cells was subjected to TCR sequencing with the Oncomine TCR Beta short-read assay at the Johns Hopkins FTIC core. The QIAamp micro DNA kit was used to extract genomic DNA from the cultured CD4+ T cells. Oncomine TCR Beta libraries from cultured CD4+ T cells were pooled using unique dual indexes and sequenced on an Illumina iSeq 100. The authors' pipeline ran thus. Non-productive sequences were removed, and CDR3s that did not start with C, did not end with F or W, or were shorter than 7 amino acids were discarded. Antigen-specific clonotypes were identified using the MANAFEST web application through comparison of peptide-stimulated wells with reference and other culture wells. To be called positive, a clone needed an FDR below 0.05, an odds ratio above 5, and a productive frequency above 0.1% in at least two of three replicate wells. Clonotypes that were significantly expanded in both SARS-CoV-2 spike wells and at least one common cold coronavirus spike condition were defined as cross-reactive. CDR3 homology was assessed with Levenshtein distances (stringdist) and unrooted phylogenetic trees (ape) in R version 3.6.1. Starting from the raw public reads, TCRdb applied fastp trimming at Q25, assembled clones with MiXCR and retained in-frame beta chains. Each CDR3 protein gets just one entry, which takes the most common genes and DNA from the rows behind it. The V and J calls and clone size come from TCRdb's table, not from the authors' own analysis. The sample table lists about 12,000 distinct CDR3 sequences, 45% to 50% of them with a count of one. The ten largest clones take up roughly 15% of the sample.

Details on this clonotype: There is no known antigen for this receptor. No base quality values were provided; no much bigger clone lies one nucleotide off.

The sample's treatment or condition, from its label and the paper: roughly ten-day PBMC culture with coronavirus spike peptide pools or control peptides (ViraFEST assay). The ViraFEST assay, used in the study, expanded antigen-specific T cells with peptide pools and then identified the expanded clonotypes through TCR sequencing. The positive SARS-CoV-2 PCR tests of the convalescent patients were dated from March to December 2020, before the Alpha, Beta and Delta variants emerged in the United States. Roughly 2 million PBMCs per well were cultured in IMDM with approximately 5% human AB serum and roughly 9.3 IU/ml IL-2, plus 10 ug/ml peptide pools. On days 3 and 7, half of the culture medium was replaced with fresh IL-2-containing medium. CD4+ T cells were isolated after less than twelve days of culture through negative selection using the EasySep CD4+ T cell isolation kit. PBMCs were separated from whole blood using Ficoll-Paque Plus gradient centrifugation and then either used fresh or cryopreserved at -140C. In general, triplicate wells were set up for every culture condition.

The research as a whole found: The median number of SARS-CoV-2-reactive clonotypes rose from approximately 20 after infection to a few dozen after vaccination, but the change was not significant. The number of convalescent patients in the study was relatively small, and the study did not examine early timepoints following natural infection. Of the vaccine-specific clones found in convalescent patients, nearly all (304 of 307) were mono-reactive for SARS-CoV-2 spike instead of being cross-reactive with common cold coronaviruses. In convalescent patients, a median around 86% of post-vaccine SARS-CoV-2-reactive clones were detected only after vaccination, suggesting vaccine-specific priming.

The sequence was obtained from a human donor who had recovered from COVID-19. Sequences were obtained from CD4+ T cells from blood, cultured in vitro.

Here the CDR3 is given as CATSASQGAGYEQYF. The base sequence is TGTGCCACCAGTGCATCACAGGGGGCCGGCTACGAGCAGTACTTC. The sequence is built from TRBV24-1 and TRBJ2-7; the junction holds 9 bases that match TRBD1. The CDR3, cysteine through phenylalanine, is 15 amino acids long. The kept DNA is CDR3 alone, 45 bases in frame from the first base. CDR1 and CDR2 (KGHDR, SFDVKD) derive from the germline V gene. Compared with germline, V lacks 5 bases and J lacks 3 bases; bases without a gene match: 7.